This T cell receptor beta chain was sequenced for a study of shared clonotypes between healthy human individuals (dated by TCRdb to the early 2020s). Turning to the overall study: The cohort included three men and a couple of women between 18 and 49 years of age. Per donor, three plates each were used for CD4 naive and CD4 memory, two for CD8 naive, and one for CD8 memory. To estimate repertoire size and how much clonotype sharing occurs between individuals, the study deeply sequenced the blood TCR repertoires of a handful of healthy adults. To increase sequencing depth and limit assay-specific biases, TCR repertoire library preparation and sequencing were carried out by different laboratories using diverse techniques. Each donor's leukapheresis produced roughly between about 0.85 and 10 billion PBMCs. Broader findings and caveats from the paper: Only blood was sampled, and tissue TCR repertoires likely differ from those in blood. Because the study included only a small number of donors, the genetic and exposure-history diversity represented was limited. Sharing across a handful of donors was observed for roughly 5% of naive CD4, 3% to 4% of naive CD8, over 2% of memory CD4, and roughly 0.43% of memory CD8 clonotypes. Compared with non-shared clonotypes, clonotypes shared by all four sorted-subset donors had higher generation probabilities. Estimated clonotype richness was generally larger for naive than for memory subsets. Pairwise subsampling indicated that sequencing depth was expected to affect the degree of clonotype sharing among donors. Rarefaction of sorted-subset datasets indicated incomplete sequencing despite the large sequencing depth.

Using the deep immunoSEQ assay, TCR CDR3 regions were amplified from genomic DNA by multiplex PCR. For each cell subset, the extracted genomic DNA was distributed evenly across all wells of several immunoSEQ 96-well plates, and each plate served as one replicate. For sorted subsets, roughly 200 ng genomic DNA, equal to about 30,000 T cell genomes, was loaded into each replicate PCR. The purified libraries were quantified using a Qubit 3.0 fluorometer, sized with a Bioanalyzer 2100, and then quantified again using the KAPA Library Quantification kit. A separate single-read 150-cycle Illumina NextSeq 550 flow cell was used to sequence each immunoSEQ 96-well plate. In the authors' own workflow: Because the immunoSEQ output included only junctional sequences and no quality scores, the filtering could not be the same as the filtering used for full-length reads. To assign V/J genes and CDR3, sequences were annotated using PyIR, a Python wrapper for IgBLAST v1.9, with IMGT germline references. Reads were removed for weak V/J assignments (E-value above 1e-6), missing CDR3, stop codons, out-of-frame junctions, or ambiguous translated residues. V3J clonotypes were defined as sequences sharing the same inferred V gene, J gene, and CDR3 amino acid sequence. To compute the percentage overlap between repertoires, the number of shared unique clonotypes was divided by the size of the smaller repertoire. Richness of each repertoire was evaluated using RTK rarefaction, the Chao1 estimator, and Recon v2.1 estimates of unobserved clonotypes. OLGA was used to compute generation probabilities for all TCRbeta clonotypes that the gDNA method yielded from a handful of donors. The table comes from immuneACCESS by way of TCRdb, which keeps in-frame sequences with V and J called. Part of the clones is missing from these tables; in studies checked, under half for an unresolved V gene and the rest for unknown reasons. That table furnishes V, J and clone size, whereas the DNA furnished D and trimming. The sample includes some 2.1 million clones, with about 95% observed a single time. The leading ten clones occupy about 1.1% of the sample.

A remark on this clone: Its binding antigen is unknown. The sample holds no much larger clone one base away, and base qualities are not on file.

Trimming at the junction amounts to 1 base on V and 2 bases on J, and the germline ends lie 8 bases apart. CDR1 and CDR2 are drawn from the germline V gene: MNHNS, SASEGT. The CDR3 numbers 14 residues from cysteine through phenylalanine. Kept here is only the CDR3 DNA, which spans 42 bases and is read in frame from base 1. CD8 naive samples consisted of CD45RO-negative cells that were positively selected for CCR7, yielding a CD45RA+CCR7+ population without TemRA cells. Donors were healthy HIV-negative adults with no recently reported acute infections or vaccinations. Only Caucasian adults living in Nashville, Tennessee, USA were represented among the donors. Blood was obtained by leukapheresis, after which PBMCs were separated by Ficoll-Histopaque density gradient centrifugation and cryopreserved in liquid nitrogen vapor phase. Analytical flow cytometry was used to check the purity and quantity of every magnetically sorted T cell population. From each sorted fraction, genomic DNA was isolated and quantified by UV absorbance on a Nanodrop 2000c.

The rearrangement joined TRBV6-1 to TRBJ2-5; the D gene cannot be resolved reliably. This TCR derives from a man in his late teens or twenties in good health. Sequenced material: naive CD8+ T cells sorted from blood. The meaning of the sample's cell subset or site label: CD45RA+CCR7+. The CDR3 corresponds to CASSEETQQETQYF. The DNA sequence reads TGTGCCAGCAGTGAAGAGACTCAACAAGAGACCCAGTACTTC.